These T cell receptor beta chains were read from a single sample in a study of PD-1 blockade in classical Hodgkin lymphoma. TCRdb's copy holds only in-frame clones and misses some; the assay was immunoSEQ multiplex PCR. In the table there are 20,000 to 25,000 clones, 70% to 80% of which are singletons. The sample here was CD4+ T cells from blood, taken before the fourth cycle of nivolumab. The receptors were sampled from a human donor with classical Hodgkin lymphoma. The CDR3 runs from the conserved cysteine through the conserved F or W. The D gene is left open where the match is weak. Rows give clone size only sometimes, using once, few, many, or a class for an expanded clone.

CASSLWTGGNYGYTF | TGTGCCAGCAGCTTATGGACAGGGGGCAACTATGGCTACACCTTC | 15 | TRBD1 | TRBV7-2 | once | TRBJ1-2
CASSSGQGRTTNEKLFF | TGTGCCAGCAGCTCTGGACAGGGGAGGACAACTAATGAAAAACTGTTTTTT | 17 | TRBD1 | TRBV11-3 | . | TRBJ1-4
CASSESGPKFF | TGTGCCAGCAGTGAATCCGGGCCGAAGTTCTTC | 11 | . | TRBV6-1 | . | TRBJ2-1
CASRQRVFGNSPLHF | TGTGCCAGTAGACAGAGGGTTTTCGGGAATTCACCCCTCCACTTT | 15 | . | TRBV19 | medium-sized | TRBJ1-6
CASSFDPRTQGSPLHF | TGCGCCAGCAGCTTTGACCCCCGAACCCAGGGGTCACCCCTCCACTTT | 16 | . | TRBV5-1 | . | TRBJ1-6
CASAPRAWKETQYF | TGTGCCAGCGCCCCGAGGGCTTGGAAAGAGACCCAGTACTTC | 14 | . | TRBV7-9 | . | TRBJ2-5
CASIGLTANYGYTF | TGTGCCAGCATCGGACTCACAGCTAACTATGGCTACACCTTC | 14 | . | TRBV2 | . | TRBJ1-2
CSVFLWTGGRETQYF | TGCAGCGTCTTCCTCTGGACAGGGGGAAGAGAGACCCAGTACTTC | 15 | TRBD1 | TRBV29-1 | . | TRBJ2-5
CASSPPHVGGYTF | TGCGCCAGCAGCCCGCCTCATGTAGGTGGCTACACCTTC | 13 | . | TRBV5-1 | few | TRBJ1-2
CASSVDRGRREQFF | TGTGCCAGCAGCGTAGATAGAGGCCGTCGCGAGCAGTTCTTC | 14 | . | TRBV9 | . | TRBJ2-1
CASSLSGATEAFF | TGTGCCAGCAGCTTGTCAGGGGCCACTGAAGCTTTCTTT | 13 | . | TRBV5-4 | . | TRBJ1-1
CASSYGQGREQYF | TGTGCCAGCAGCTATGGACAGGGTAGAGAGCAGTACTTC | 13 | TRBD1 | TRBV11-2 | once | TRBJ2-5
CASSPGTGEETQYF | TGTGCCAGCTCACCTGGGACGGGGGAGGAGACCCAGTACTTC | 14 | . | TRBV18 | . | TRBJ2-5
CVRSSRGLYGYTF | TGTGTCAGAAGCTCCAGGGGGCTATATGGCTACACCTTC | 13 | . | TRBV7-5 | . | TRBJ1-2
CASSLPGTGENSPLHF | TGTGCCAGCAGCTTGCCCGGGACGGGAGAAAATTCACCCCTCCACTTT | 16 | . | TRBV5-6 | . | TRBJ1-6
CASSGSGGRNQPQHF | TGTGCCAGCAGTGGGTCAGGGGGTCGCAATCAGCCCCAGCATTTT | 15 | TRBD1 | TRBV2 | . | TRBJ1-5
CASSITGTGGYEQYF | TGTGCCAGTAGTATAACCGGGACAGGGGGTTACGAGCAGTACTTC | 15 | TRBD1 | TRBV19 | once | TRBJ2-7
CASSLGDRAYNSPLHF | TGTGCCAGCAGCTTGGGGGACAGGGCGTATAATTCACCCCTCCACTTT | 16 | TRBD1 | TRBV5-8 | few | TRBJ1-6
CASSPVGGVFNTEAFF | TGCGCCAGCAGCCCTGTGGGGGGGGTTTTTAACACTGAAGCTTTCTTT | 16 | . | TRBV4-3 | . | TRBJ1-1